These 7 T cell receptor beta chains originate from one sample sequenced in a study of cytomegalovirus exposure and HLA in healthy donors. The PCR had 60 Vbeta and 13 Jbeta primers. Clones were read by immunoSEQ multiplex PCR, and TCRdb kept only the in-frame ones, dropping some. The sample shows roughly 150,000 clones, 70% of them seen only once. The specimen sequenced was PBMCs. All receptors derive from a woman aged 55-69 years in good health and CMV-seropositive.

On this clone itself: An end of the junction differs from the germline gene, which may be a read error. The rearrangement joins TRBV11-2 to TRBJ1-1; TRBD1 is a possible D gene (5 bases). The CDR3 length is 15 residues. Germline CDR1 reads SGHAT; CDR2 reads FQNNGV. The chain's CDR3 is CASRLAAGPVTEAFF. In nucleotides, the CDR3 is TGTGCCAGCAGATTAGCGGCAGGGCCGGTCACTGAAGCTTTCTTT. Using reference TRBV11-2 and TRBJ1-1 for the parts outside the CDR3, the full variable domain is EAGVAQSPRYKIIEKRQSVAFWCNPISGHATLYWYQQILGQGPKLLIQFQNNGVVDDSQLPKDRFSAERLKGVDSTLKIQPAKLEDSAVYLCASRLAAGPVTEAFFGQGTRLTVV.

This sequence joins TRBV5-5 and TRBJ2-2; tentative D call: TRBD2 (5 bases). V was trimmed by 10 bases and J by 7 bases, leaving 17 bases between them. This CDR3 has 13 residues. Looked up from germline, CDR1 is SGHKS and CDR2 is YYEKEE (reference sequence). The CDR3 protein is CAAQVRVGGELFF. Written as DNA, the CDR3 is TGTGCCGCCCAAGTGCGGGTAGGCGGGGAGCTGTTTTTT. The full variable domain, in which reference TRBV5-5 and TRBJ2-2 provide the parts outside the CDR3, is DAGVTQSPTHLIKTRGQQVTLRCSPISGHKSVSWYQQVLGQGPQFIFQYYEKEERGRGNFPDRFSARQFPNYSSELNVNALLLGDSALYLCAAQVRVGGELFFGEGSRLTVL.

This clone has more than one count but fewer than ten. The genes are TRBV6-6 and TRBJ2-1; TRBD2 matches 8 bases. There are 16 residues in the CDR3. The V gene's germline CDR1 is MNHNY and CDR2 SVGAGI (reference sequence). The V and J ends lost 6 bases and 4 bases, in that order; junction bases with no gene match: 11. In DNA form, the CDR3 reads TGTGCCAGCAGACTCAGACTAGCGACTTTTTACAATGAGCAGTTCTTC. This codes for CASRLRLATFYNEQFF.

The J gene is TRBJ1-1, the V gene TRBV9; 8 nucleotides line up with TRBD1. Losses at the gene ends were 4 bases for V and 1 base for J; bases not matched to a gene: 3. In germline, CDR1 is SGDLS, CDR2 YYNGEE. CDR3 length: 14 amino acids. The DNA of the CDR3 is TGTGCCAGCAGCCGCGGGACAGGGAACACTGAAGCTTTCTTT. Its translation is CASSRGTGNTEAFF.

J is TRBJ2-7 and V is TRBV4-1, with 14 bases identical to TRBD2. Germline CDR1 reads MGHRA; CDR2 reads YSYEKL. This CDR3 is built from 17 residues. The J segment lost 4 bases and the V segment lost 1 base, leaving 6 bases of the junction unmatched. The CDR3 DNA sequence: TGCGCCAGCAGCCAAGTGCCAGGGACTAGCGGGAGTTACGAGCAGTACTTC. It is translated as CASSQVPGTSGSYEQYF.

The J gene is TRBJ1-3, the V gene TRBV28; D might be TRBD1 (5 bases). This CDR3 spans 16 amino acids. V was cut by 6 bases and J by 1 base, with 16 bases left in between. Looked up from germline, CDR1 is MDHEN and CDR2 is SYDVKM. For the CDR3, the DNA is TGTGCCAGCAGCAATCCAGGGTCTCCGTCTGGAAACACCATATATTTT. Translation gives CASSNPGSPSGNTIYF.

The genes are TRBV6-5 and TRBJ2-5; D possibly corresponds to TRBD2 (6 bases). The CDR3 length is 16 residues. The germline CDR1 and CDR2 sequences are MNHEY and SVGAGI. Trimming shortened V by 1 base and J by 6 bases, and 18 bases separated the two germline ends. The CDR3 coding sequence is TGTGCCAGCAGTTACTGGGGGGAGAGTACGGGGAAGACCCAGTACTTC. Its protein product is CASSYWGESTGKTQYF.